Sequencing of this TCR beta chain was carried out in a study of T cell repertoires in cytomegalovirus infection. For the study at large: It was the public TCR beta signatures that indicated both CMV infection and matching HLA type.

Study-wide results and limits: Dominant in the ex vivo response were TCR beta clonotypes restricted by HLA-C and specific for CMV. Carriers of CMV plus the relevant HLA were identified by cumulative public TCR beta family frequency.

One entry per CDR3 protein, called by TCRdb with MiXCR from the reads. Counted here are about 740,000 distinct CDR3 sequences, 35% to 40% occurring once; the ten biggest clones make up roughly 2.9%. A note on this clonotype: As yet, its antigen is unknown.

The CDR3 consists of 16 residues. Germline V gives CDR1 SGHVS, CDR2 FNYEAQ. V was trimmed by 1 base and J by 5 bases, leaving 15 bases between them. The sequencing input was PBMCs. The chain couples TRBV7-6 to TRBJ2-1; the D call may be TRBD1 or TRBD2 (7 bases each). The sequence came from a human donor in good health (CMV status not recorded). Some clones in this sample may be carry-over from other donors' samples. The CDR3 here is CASSLEGRGLDNEQFF. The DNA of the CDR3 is TGTGCCAGCAGCTTAGAAGGGAGGGGGCTAGACAATGAGCAGTTCTTC.